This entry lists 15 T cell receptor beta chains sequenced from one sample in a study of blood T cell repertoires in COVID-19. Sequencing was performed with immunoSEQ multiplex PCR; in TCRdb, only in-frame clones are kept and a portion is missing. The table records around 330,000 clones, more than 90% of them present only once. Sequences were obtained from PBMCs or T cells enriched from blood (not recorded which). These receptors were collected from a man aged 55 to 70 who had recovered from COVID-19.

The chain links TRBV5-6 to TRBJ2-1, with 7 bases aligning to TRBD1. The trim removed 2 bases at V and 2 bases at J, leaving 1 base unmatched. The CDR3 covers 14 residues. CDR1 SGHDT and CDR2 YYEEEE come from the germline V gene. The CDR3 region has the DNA TGTGCCAGCAGCTTAAGGGGGCCCTACAATGAGCAGTTCTTC. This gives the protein CASSLRGPYNEQFF.

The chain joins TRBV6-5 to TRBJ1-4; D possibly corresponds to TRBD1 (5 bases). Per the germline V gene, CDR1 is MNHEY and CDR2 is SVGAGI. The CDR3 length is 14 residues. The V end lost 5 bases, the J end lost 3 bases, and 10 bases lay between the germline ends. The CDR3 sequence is CASSKEGPNEKLFF. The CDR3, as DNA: TGTGCCAGCAGTAAGGAGGGACCTAATGAAAAACTGTTTTTT.

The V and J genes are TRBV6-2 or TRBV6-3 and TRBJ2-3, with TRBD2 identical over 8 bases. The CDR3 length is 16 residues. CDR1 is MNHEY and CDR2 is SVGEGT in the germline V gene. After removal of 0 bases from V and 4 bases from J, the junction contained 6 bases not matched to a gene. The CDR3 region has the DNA TGTGCCAGCAGTTACTCGTCGCGGGGGGCATCAGATACGCAGTATTTT. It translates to CASSYSSRGASDTQYF.

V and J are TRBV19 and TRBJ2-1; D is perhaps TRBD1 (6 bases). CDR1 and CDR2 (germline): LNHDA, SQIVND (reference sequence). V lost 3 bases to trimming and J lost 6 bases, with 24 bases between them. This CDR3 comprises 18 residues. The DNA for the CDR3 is TGTGCCAGTAGTATTCCTCAAAGATTGAGGGGGTCGCGCAATGAGCAGTTCTTC. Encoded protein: CASSIPQRLRGSRNEQFF.

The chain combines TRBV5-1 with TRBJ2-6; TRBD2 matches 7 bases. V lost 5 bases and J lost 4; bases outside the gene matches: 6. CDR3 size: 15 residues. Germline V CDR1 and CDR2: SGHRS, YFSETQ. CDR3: CASSTGGAGANVLTF. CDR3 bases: TGCGCCAGCAGTACGGGAGGAGCGGGGGCCAACGTCCTGACTTTC.

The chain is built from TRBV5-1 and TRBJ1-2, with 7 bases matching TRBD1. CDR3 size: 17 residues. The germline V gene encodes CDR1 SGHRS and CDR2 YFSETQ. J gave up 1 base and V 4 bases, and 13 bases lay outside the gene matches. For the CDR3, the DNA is TGCGCCAGCAGCGAGGGAGGATTTACAGGGGTTAACTATGGCTACACCTTC. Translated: CASSEGGFTGVNYGYTF.

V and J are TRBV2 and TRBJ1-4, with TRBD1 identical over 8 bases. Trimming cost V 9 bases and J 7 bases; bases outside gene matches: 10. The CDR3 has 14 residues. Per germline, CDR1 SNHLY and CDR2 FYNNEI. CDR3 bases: TGTGCCAGTCGAAACGGCAGGGGGCTTGAAAAACTGTTTTTT. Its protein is CASRNGRGLEKLFF. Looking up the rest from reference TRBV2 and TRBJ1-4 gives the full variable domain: EPEVTQTPSHQVTQMGQEVILRCVPISNHLYFYWYRQILGQKVEFLVSFYNNEISEKSEIFDDQFSVERPDGSNFTLKIRSTKLEDSAMYFCASRNGRGLEKLFFGSGTQLSVL.

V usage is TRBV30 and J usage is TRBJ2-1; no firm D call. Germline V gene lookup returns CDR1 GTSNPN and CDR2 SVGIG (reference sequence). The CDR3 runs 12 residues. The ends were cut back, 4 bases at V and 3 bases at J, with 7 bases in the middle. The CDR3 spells CAWNVRYNEQFF. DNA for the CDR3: TGTGCCTGGAATGTCCGCTACAATGAGCAGTTCTTC.

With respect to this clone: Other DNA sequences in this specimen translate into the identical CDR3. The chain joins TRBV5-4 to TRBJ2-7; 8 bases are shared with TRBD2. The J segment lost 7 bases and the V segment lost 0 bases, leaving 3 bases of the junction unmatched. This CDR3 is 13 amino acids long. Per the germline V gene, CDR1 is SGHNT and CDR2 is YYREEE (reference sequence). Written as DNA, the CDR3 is TGTGCCAGCAGCTTGGGGTTAGCGGGGGAGCAGTACTTC. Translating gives CASSLGLAGEQYF. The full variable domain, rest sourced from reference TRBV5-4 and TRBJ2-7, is ETGVTQSPTHLIKTRGQQVTLRCSSQSGHNTVSWYQQALGQGPQFIFQYYREEENGRGNFPPRFSGLQFPNYSSELNVNALELDDSALYLCASSLGLAGEQYFGPGTRLTVT.

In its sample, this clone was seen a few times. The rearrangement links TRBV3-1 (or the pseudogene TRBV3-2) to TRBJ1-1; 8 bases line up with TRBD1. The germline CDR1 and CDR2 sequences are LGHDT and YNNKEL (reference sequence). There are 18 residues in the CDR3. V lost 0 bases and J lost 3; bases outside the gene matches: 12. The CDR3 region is CASSQDWPGGYVDTEAFF. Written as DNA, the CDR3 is TGTGCCAGCAGCCAAGATTGGCCAGGGGGCTACGTGGACACTGAAGCTTTCTTT.

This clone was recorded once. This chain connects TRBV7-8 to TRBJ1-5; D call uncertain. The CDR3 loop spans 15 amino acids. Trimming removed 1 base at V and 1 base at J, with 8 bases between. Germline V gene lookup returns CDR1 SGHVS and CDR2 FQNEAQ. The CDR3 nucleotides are TGTGCCAGCAGCTTAGGTTGGCAGAGCAATCAGCCCCAGCATTTT. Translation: CASSLGWQSNQPQHF. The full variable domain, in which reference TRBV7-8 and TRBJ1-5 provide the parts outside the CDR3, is GAGVSQSPRYKVAKRGQDVALRCDPISGHVSLFWYQQALGQGPEFLTYFQNEAQLDKSGLPSDRFFAERPEGSVSTLKIQRTQQEDSAVYLCASSLGWQSNQPQHFGDGTRLSIL.

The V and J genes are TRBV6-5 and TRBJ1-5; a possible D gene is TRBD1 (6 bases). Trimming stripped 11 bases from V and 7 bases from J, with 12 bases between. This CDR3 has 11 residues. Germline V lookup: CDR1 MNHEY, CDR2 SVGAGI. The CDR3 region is CAGGRGQPQHF. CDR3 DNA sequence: TGTGCCGGGGGCCGCGGACAGCCCCAGCATTTT.

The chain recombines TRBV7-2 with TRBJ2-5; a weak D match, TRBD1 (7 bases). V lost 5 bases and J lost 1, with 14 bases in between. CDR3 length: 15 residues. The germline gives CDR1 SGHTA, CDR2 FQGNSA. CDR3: CASSPGGSFQETQYF. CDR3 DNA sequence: TGTGCCAGCAGCCCAGGGGGGAGTTTCCAAGAGACCCAGTACTTC.

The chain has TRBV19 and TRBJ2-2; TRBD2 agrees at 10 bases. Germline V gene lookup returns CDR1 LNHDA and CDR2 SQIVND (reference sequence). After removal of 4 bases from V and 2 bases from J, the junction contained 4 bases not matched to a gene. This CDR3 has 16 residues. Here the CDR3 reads CASSTASGRNTGELFF. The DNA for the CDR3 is TGTGCCAGTAGTACCGCTAGCGGGAGAAACACCGGGGAGCTGTTTTTT.

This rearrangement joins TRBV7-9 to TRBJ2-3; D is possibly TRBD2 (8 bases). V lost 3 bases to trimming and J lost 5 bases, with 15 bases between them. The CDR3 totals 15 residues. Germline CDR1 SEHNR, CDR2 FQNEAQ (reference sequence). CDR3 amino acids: CASSFGLAGGDTQYF. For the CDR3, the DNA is TGTGCCAGCAGCTTCGGACTAGCAGGGGGAGATACGCAGTATTTT.